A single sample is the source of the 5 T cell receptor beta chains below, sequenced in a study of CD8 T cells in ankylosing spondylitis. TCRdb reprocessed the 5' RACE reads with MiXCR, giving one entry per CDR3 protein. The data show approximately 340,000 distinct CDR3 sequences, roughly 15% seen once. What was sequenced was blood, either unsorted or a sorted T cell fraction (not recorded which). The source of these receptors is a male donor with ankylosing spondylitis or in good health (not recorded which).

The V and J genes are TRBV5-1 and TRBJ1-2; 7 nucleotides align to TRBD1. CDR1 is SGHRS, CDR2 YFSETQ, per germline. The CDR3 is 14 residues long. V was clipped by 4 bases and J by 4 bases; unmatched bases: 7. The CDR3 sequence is CASSTSTGTYGYTF. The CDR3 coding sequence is TGCGCCAGCAGCACCTCGACAGGGACCTATGGCTACACCTTC. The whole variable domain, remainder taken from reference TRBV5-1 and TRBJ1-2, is KAGVTQTPRYLIKTRGQQVTLSCSPISGHRSVSWYQQTPGQGLQFLFEYFSETQRNKGNFPGRFSGRQFSNSRSEMNVSTLELGDSALYLCASSTSTGTYGYTFGSGTRLTVV.

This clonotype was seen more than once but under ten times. CDR3 protein: CASSLGLGGYGYTF. The CDR3 DNA sequence: TGTGCCAGCAGCTTAGGCTTGGGAGGCTATGGCTACACCTTC. This chain uses TRBV7-8 with TRBJ1-2; D is ambiguous. CDR1 and CDR2 (germline): SGHVS, FQNEAQ. Trimming removed 1 base from V and 4 bases from J, with 10 bases in between. The CDR3 is 14 amino acids.

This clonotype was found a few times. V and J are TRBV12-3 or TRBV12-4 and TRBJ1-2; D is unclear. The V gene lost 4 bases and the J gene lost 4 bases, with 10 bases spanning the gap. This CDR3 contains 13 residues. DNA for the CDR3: TGTGCCAGCAGTTCCCTAGGGTCCTATGGCTACACCTTC. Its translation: CASSSLGSYGYTF.

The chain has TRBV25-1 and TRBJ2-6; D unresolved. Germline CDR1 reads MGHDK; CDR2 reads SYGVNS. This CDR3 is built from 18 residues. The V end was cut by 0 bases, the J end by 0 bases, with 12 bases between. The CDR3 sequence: CASSEYKGLSSGANVLTF. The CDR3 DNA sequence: TGTGCCAGCAGTGAATATAAAGGTTTATCCTCTGGGGCCAACGTCCTGACTTTC.

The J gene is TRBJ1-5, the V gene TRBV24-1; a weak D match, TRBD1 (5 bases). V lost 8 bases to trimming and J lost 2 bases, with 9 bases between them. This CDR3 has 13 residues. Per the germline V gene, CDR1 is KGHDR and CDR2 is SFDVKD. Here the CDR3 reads CATKGAGNQPQHF. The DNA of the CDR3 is TGTGCCACCAAAGGGGCAGGCAATCAGCCCCAGCATTTT.